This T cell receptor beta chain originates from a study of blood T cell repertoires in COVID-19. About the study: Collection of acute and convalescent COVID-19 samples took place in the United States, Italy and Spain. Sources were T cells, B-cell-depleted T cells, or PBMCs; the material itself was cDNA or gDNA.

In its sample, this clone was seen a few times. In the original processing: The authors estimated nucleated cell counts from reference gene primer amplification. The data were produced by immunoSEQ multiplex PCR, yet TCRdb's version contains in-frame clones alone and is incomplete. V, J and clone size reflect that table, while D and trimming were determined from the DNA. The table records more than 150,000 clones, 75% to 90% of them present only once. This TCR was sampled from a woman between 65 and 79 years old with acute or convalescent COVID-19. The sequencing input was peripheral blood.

The CDR3 coding sequence is TGTGCCTGGAGTTTATTTTCTGGAAACACCATATATTTT. Amino acid sequence: CAWSLFSGNTIYF. V is TRBV30 and J is TRBJ1-3; D call uncertain. The CDR3 is made up of 13 amino acids. V shed 2 bases and J shed 1 base, with 6 bases lying between them. Germline lookup yields CDR1 GTSNPN and CDR2 SVGIG (reference sequence).